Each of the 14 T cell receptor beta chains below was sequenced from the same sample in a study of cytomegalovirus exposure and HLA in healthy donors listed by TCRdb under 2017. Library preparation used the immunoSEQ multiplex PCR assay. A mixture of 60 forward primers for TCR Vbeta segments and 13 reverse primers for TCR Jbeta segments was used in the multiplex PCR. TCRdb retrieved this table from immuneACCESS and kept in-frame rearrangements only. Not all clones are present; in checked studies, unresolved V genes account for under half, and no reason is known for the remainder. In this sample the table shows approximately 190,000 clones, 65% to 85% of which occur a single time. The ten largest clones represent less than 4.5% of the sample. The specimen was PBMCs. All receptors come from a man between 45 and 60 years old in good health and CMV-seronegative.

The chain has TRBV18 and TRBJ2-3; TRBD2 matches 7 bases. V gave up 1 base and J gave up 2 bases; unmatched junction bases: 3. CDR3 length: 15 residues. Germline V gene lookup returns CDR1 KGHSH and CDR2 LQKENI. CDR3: CASSPQRLATDTQYF. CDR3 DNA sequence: TGTGCCAGCTCACCACAGAGACTAGCCACAGATACGCAGTATTTT.

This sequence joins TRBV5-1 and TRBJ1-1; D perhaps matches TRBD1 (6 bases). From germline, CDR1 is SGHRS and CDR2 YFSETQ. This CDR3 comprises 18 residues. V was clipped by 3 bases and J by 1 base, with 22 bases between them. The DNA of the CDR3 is TGCGCCAGCAGCTATGCCCCGGGCACCCAGGGGAGGAACACTGAAGCTTTCTTT. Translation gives CASSYAPGTQGRNTEAFF.

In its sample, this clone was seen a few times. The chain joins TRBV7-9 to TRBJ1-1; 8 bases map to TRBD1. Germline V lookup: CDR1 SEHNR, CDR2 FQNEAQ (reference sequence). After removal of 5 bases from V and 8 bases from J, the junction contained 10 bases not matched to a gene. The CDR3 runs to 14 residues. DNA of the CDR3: TGTGCCAGCAGCAATAGCCCGGGACAGGAGGAAGCTTTCTTT. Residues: CASSNSPGQEEAFF.

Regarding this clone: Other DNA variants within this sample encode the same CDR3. The CDR3 nucleotides read TGTGCCAGCTCACCAGGAGCCGGAAACACCATATATTTT. This encodes CASSPGAGNTIYF. This chain links TRBV18 with TRBJ1-3; D gene ambiguous. CDR1 and CDR2 from the germline V gene are KGHSH and LQKENI. The V and J ends lost 2 bases and 4 bases respectively, with 6 bases between them. The CDR3 sequence is 13 residues long.

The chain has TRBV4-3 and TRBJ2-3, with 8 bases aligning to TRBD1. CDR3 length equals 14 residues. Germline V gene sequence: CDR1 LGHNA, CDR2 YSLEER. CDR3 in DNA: TGCGACAGTCGGACAGGGTGGGTCGGAGATACGCAGTATTTT. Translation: CDSRTGWVGDTQYF.

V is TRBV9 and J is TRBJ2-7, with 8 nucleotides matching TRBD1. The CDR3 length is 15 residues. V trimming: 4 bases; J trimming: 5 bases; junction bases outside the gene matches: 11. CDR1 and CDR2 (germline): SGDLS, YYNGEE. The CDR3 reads CASSRAGGAYHEQYF. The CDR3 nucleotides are TGTGCCAGCAGCCGGGCAGGGGGCGCATACCACGAGCAGTACTTC.

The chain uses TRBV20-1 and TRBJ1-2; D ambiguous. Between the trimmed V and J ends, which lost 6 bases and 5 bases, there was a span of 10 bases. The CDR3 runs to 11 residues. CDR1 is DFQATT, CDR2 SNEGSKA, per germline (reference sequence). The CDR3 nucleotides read TGCAGTGCAAGAACCGCGTATGGCTACACCTTC. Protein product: CSARTAYGYTF.

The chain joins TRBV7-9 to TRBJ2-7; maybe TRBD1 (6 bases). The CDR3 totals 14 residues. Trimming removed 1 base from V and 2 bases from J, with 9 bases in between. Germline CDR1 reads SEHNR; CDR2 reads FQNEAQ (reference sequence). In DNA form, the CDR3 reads TGTGCCAGCAGCTTAGGGACAGCTACCTACGAGCAGTACTTC. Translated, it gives CASSLGTATYEQYF.

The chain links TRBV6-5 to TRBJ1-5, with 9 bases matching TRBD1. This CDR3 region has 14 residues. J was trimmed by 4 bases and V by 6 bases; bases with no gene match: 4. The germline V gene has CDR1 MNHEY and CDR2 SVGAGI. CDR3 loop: CASRRDRGNQPQHF. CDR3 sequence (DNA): TGTGCCAGCAGGCGCGACAGGGGGAATCAGCCCCAGCATTTT.

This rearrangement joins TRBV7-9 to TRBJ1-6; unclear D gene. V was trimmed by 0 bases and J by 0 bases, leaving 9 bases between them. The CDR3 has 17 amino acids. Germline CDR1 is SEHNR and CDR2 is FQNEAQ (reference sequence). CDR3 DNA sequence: TGTGCCAGCAGCTTAGCACGAACTAACTCCTATAATTCACCCCTCCACTTT. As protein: CASSLARTNSYNSPLHF.

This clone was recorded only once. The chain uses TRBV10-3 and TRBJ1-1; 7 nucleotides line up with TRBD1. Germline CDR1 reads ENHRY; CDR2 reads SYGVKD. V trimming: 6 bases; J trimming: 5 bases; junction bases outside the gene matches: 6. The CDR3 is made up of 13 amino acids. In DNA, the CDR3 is TGTGCCATCAGGGGACAGCGGGGGACTGAAGCTTTCTTT. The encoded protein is CAIRGQRGTEAFF.

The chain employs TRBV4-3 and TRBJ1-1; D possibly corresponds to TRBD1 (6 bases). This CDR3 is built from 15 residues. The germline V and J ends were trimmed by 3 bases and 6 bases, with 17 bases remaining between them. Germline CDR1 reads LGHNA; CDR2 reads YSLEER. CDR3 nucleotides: TGCGCCAGCAGCCAGGTTGGGGGGGGGCTCGCTGAAGCTTTCTTT. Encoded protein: CASSQVGGGLAEAFF.

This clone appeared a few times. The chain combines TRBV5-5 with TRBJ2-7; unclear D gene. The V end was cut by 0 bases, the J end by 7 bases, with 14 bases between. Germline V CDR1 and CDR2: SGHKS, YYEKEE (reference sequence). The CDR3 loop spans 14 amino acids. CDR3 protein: CASSLEWASHEQYF. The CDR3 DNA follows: TGTGCCAGCAGCTTGGAATGGGCATCTCATGAGCAGTACTTC. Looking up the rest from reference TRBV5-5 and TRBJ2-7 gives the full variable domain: DAGVTQSPTHLIKTRGQQVTLRCSPISGHKSVSWYQQVLGQGPQFIFQYYEKEERGRGNFPDRFSARQFPNYSSELNVNALLLGDSALYLCASSLEWASHEQYFGPGTRLTVT.

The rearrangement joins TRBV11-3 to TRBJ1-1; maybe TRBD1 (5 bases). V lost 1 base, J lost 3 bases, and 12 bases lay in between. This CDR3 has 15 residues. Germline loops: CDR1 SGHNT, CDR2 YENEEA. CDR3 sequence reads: CASSLGQGSDTEAFF. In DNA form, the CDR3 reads TGTGCCAGCAGCTTAGGGCAGGGATCGGACACTGAAGCTTTCTTT. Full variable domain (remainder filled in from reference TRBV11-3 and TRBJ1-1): EAGVVQSPRYKIIEKKQPVAFWCNPISGHNTLYWYLQNLGQGPELLIRYENEEAVDDSQLPKDRFSAERLKGVDSTLKIQPAELGDSAVYLCASSLGQGSDTEAFFGQGTRLTVV.